Below, one T cell receptor (beta chain) is given with its context. At least ten counts were recorded for this clonotype. Its antigen specificity is not known. Per-nucleotide qualities are absent, and no much larger clonotype sits a single base away. These data belong to a study of neurological immune-mediated disorders (dated by TCRdb to between 2018 and 2020). With respect to the entire study: The study compared peripheral blood TCR-beta repertoires of HTLV-I-associated myelopathy (HAM/TSP) patients, multiple sclerosis patients and healthy controls using UMI-based sequencing. Alongside PBMC samples, the set of 80 to 130 TCR-beta libraries contained longitudinal samples, technical triplicates, and paired CD4+ and CD8+ T-cell subsets that had been sorted. Each longitudinal HAM/TSP and healthy donor was sampled at 3 time-points spaced at roughly 3-40 month intervals. The cohort comprised about 70 subjects: some 15 HAM/TSP patients, 35 or so multiple sclerosis patients and 20 healthy controls.

General conclusions and limits of the study: TCR clonal expansion was greatest in HAM/TSP patients and smallest in MS patients, who ranked below even healthy controls. Across subjects, expanded clones never shared an identical CDR3 amino acid sequence, which suggests that the TCR-beta repertoires in every group were private.

The germline V gene specifies ENHRY as CDR1 and SYGVKD as CDR2. The CDR3 sequence holds 14 residues, the cysteine and phenylalanine included. Only the CDR3 part of the read is kept: 42 bases, read in frame from the first base. The germline V end is reduced by 6 bases and the J end by 3 bases; junction bases left unmatched: 4. Read against the paper, the sample's time point label means: longitudinal time-point 3. Blood bank volunteers in Maryland, USA served as the healthy controls. For the unsorted PBMC libraries, 2 million PBMCs were stored in RNAlater at -80 degrees C until RNA extraction and were used to generate the libraries. PBMCs were separated from peripheral blood using Ficoll-Hypaque density gradient centrifugation and then cryopreserved in liquid nitrogen. cDNA was synthesized by template-switch 5'RACE using a primer carrying a 10-nucleotide random unique molecular identifier by which each TCR transcript was tagged. Over 170 million TCR-beta sequences, covering 15-18 subjects, were produced in each sequencing run. Total RNA was extracted with the RNeasy kit. The KAPA Real-time Library Amplification kit was used to amplify TCR-beta VDJ regions with primers targeting the TCR constant region and the 5'RACE anchor. A first PCR added sample indexes and Illumina adaptors, and a second PCR then raised library yield. The roughly 650 bp TCR product was size-selected on a 2% E-gel SizeSelection system after Ampure bead purification. Before pooling, libraries had their quality checked on a Bioanalyzer, their concentration measured with Qubit, and their quantity determined with the Kapa Library Quantification kit. Paired-end 2 x 150 bp sequencing of the libraries was performed on an Illumina HiSeq 2500. To increase sequence diversity, roughly 24-32% phiX was spiked into each library pool. For the original study's pipeline: The quality-filtered reads were processed with the UMI-based MiGEC pipeline, whose error correction step removed more than 85% of the raw TCR sequences. VDJ genes were aligned to IMGT germline references, and each clonotype was defined by a unique CDR3 amino acid sequence together with V-J genes. Clonal expansion, Shannon diversity and CDR3 relatedness were evaluated with VDJtools (CalcPairwiseDistances, ClusterSamples), while phylogenetic trees were built in CLCbio workbench. Using coefficient-of-variation modelling across technical triplicates, the study counted a clone as expanded if it had at least 8 unique UMIs. TCRdb reprocessed the public reads (quality trimming at Q25 with fastp, clone calling with MiXCR) and kept in-frame beta chains. Rows matching on CDR3 protein sequence are summarized as one entry with the most common DNA and genes. V and J calls and clone size were set by TCRdb, not the authors. This sample gives tens of thousands of distinct CDR3 sequences in total; 7% to 10% of them show up just once. Jointly, the top ten make up 1.9% of the sample.

The rearrangement joined TRBV10-3 to TRBJ2-7, and TRBD2 aligns with 11 junction nucleotides. This TCR was sampled from a woman aged 40-49 years in good health. The sample taken for sequencing was PBMCs. Here the CDR3 is given as CAIRPGTSGYEQYF. At the DNA level, the sequence is TGTGCCATCAGACCCGGGACTAGCGGCTACGAGCAGTACTTC.